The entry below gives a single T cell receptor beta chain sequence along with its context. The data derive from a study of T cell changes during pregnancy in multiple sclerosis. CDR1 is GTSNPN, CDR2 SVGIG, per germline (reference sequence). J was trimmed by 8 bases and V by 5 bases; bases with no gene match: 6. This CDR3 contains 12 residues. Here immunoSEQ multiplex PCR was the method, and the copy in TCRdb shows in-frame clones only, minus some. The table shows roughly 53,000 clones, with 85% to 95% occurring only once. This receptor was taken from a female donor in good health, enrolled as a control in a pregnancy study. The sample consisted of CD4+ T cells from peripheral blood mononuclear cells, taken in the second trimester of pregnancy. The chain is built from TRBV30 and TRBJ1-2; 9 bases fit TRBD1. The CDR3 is CAWETGGGGYTF. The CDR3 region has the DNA TGTGCCTGGGAGACAGGGGGAGGAGGCTACACCTTC.